The 7 T cell receptor beta chains presented below share a single source sample, sequenced in a study of cytomegalovirus exposure and HLA in healthy donors. Amplification used 60 Vbeta primers and 13 Jbeta primers. TCRdb's copy holds only in-frame clones and misses some; the assay was immunoSEQ multiplex PCR. The sample includes around 170,000 clones, more than 80% of them seen just once. Sequenced material: PBMCs. These receptors were obtained from a woman in her forties or fifties in good health and CMV-seropositive.

The chain recombines TRBV10-3 with TRBJ2-7; D might be TRBD1 (6 bases). The CDR3 runs to 15 residues. CDR1 is ENHRY, CDR2 SYGVKD, per germline. Trimming left V 6 bases short and J 3 bases short, with 18 bases between. The CDR3 is CAISGQTLNYYEQYF. DNA of the CDR3: TGTGCCATCAGCGGACAGACCTTGAATTACTACGAGCAGTACTTC.

A few counts support this clone. At one end the junction does not follow the germline gene, possibly because of a read error. The V call is TRBV7-9, the J call TRBJ1-2; no reliable D call. The CDR3 runs 14 residues. Germline V CDR1 and CDR2: SEHNR, FQNEAQ (reference sequence). The CDR3 DNA is TGCGCCAGCAGCCAAGATCCCGGGAGATTTTACTACACCTTC. Amino acids: CASSQDPGRFYYTF.

The genes are TRBV6-5 and TRBJ2-7; 10 nucleotides agree with TRBD2. Trimming took 6 bases from V and 6 from J; bases not matched to a gene: 5. The length of the CDR3 is 13 residues. Germline V gene lookup returns CDR1 MNHEY and CDR2 SVGAGI. In DNA form, the CDR3 reads TGTGCCAGCAGAGCGGGGGGGCCGGGCGAGCAGTACTTC. Amino acids: CASRAGGPGEQYF.

The chain has TRBV19 and TRBJ2-5; D gene unclear. Trimming cost V 6 bases and J 1 base, with 9 bases left between them. Per germline, CDR1 LNHDA and CDR2 SQIVND (reference sequence). The CDR3 loop spans 13 amino acids. The CDR3 nucleotides read TGTGCCAGTAGGCGGTACGGCCAAGAGACCCAGTACTTC. It yields the protein CASRRYGQETQYF.

The chain carries TRBV9 and TRBJ1-5; 8 nucleotides align to TRBD1. Trimming cost V 0 bases and J 3 bases; bases outside gene matches: 11. Germline loops: CDR1 SGDLS, CDR2 YYNGEE. This CDR3 is 18 amino acids long. CDR3 nucleotides: TGTGCCAGCAGCGTAGCTCAGGGGGCTCAGGGAGACAATCAGCCCCAGCATTTT. Translating gives CASSVAQGAQGDNQPQHF.

This clone was picked up a small number of times. V usage is TRBV5-1 and J usage is TRBJ2-3, with 8 bases matching TRBD2. V lost 5 bases, J lost 1 base, and 6 bases stayed unmatched. The germline gives CDR1 SGHRS, CDR2 YFSETQ. The CDR3 covers 15 residues. The CDR3 DNA sequence: TGCGCCAGCAGGGAGCGGGGGACCGGCACAGATACGCAGTATTTT. Translation gives CASRERGTGTDTQYF. The variable domain in full, completed from reference TRBV5-1 and TRBJ2-3, reads KAGVTQTPRYLIKTRGQQVTLSCSPISGHRSVSWYQQTPGQGLQFLFEYFSETQRNKGNFPGRFSGRQFSNSRSEMNVSTLELGDSALYLCASRERGTGTDTQYFGPGTRLTVL.

The chain carries TRBV4-1 and TRBJ2-1; TRBD2 agrees at 13 bases. Per the germline V gene, CDR1 is MGHRA and CDR2 is YSYEKL. The junction had 5 bases not matched to a gene; V was cut back by 5 bases and J by 7 bases. The CDR3 covers 15 residues. CDR3 amino acids: CASSLRLAGGNEQFF. The CDR3 nucleotides are TGCGCCAGCAGCTTAAGACTAGCGGGGGGTAATGAGCAGTTCTTC.